The 14 T cell receptor beta chains presented below share a single source sample, sequenced in a study of early T cells in non-severe SARS-CoV-2 infection. Via MiXCR, TCRdb re-called the 5' RACE reads, giving one row per CDR3 protein. Of tens of thousands of distinct CDR3 sequences in the sample, roughly 12% were seen once. Source material: whole blood. These receptors originate from an adult who was a healthcare worker with PCR-confirmed SARS-CoV-2 infection or an uninfected control (not recorded which).

Ten or more counts support this clonotype. This rearrangement joins TRBV11-1 to TRBJ2-5; 10 positions match TRBD1. The CDR3 is 17 amino acids. CDR1 and CDR2 (germline): SGHAT, FQDESV (reference sequence). V lost 5 bases to trimming and J lost 7 bases; unmatched junction nucleotides: 16. The CDR3 is CASSKRTSTGGAGTQYF. CDR3 DNA sequence: TGTGCCAGCAGCAAACGGACTTCGACAGGGGGCGCGGGGACCCAGTACTTC.

This clonotype showed up just a few times. J is TRBJ2-3 and V is TRBV30; 7 nucleotides line up with TRBD2. CDR3 length: 14 amino acids. CDR1 GTSNPN and CDR2 SVGIG come from the germline V gene (reference sequence). Losses at the gene ends were 2 bases for V and 4 bases for J; bases not matched to a gene: 6. CDR3 coding DNA: TGTGCCTGGAGTTTGGGCGGGAGTGCAGATACGCAGTATTTT. This encodes CAWSLGGSADTQYF.

This clonotype was seen a few times. The rearrangement uses TRBV2 and TRBJ2-3; D possibly corresponds to TRBD1 (6 bases). Per the germline V gene, CDR1 is SNHLY and CDR2 is FYNNEI. The V gene lost 11 bases and the J gene lost 1 base, with 16 bases spanning the gap. The CDR3 length is 14 residues. CDR3: CAAQGTRGTDTQYF. The CDR3 coding sequence is TGTGCCGCACAGGGAACCCGCGGCACAGATACGCAGTATTTT.

V is TRBV2 and J is TRBJ1-1, with D perhaps matching TRBD1 (6 bases). V was shortened by 6 bases and J by 3 bases, with 17 bases between the two germline ends. Germline CDR1 SNHLY, CDR2 FYNNEI. The CDR3 loop spans 15 amino acids. In DNA form, the CDR3 reads TGTGCCAGCAGGACGGACAGACCGCCGCACACTGAAGCTTTCTTT. Translation: CASRTDRPPHTEAFF. The full variable domain, its missing parts supplied by reference TRBV2 and TRBJ1-1, is EPEVTQTPSHQVTQMGQEVILRCVPISNHLYFYWYRQILGQKVEFLVSFYNNEISEKSEIFDDQFSVERPDGSNFTLKIRSTKLEDSAMYFCASRTDRPPHTEAFFGQGTRLTVV.

In this sample, this clonotype turned up many times. The CDR3 DNA reads TGTGCCAGCAGTTTATTTCTGAACAATGAGCAGTTCTTC. This sequence encodes CASSLFLNNEQFF. The rearrangement joins TRBV27 to TRBJ2-1; D not certain. V was clipped by 1 base and J by 5 bases, with 6 bases between them. Germline CDR1 reads MNHEY; CDR2 reads SMNVEV (reference sequence). The CDR3 extends over 13 amino acids.

The rearrangement joins TRBV7-2 to TRBJ2-3, with 13 nucleotides matching TRBD2. The CDR3 covers 16 residues. Germline loops: CDR1 SGHTA, CDR2 FQGNSA. Germline trimming cut 5 bases from V and 4 bases from J; bases unmatched to any gene: 6. In nucleotides, the CDR3 is TGTGCCAGCAGCAGTCGGACTAGCGGGAGATCAGATACGCAGTATTTT. Protein sequence: CASSSRTSGRSDTQYF.

The chain is built from TRBV20-1 and TRBJ2-6; D ambiguous. V was trimmed by 4 bases and J by 0 bases, leaving 13 bases between them. The CDR3 spans 16 residues. From germline, CDR1 is DFQATT and CDR2 SNEGSKA (reference sequence). This chain's CDR3 is CSATLGRASGANVLTF. The CDR3 coding sequence is TGCAGTGCTACTTTAGGACGTGCCTCTGGGGCCAACGTCCTGACTTTC.

This clonotype was recorded many times. The chain links TRBV12-3 or TRBV12-4 to TRBJ1-3; the D is unclear. Deletions cut 5 bases from V and 0 bases from J, with 8 bases between. The CDR3 is made up of 14 amino acids. The CDR3 loop is CASSPTGSGNTIYF. The DNA of the CDR3 is TGTGCCAGCAGTCCCACCGGCTCTGGAAACACCATATATTTT.

This clonotype has only a few counts. The V gene is TRBV11-2, the J gene TRBJ2-3, with D perhaps being TRBD1 or TRBD2 (5 bases each). The CDR3 has 15 residues. From germline, CDR1 is SGHAT and CDR2 FQNNGV. V was pared by 6 bases and J by 2 bases, with 15 bases between. This CDR3 is CASSMTLGDTDTQYF. The CDR3 DNA sequence: TGTGCCAGCAGTATGACCTTGGGGGACACAGATACGCAGTATTTT.

The chain links TRBV7-9 to TRBJ2-1, with D unclear. CDR3 length: 13 amino acids. With 5 bases removed from V and 8 bases from J, the gap between germline ends came to 13 bases. The germline V gene encodes CDR1 SEHNR and CDR2 FQNEAQ (reference sequence). In DNA form, the CDR3 reads TGTGCCAGCAGCACCTCGACGGGCTATGAGCAGTTCTTC. This codes for CASSTSTGYEQFF. The full variable domain, completed using reference TRBV7-9 and TRBJ2-1, is DTGVSQNPRHKITKRGQNVTFRCDPISEHNRLYWYRQTLGQGPEFLTYFQNEAQLEKSRLLSDRFSAERPKGSFSTLEIQRTEQGDSAMYLCASSTSTGYEQFFGPGTRLTVL.

The chain links TRBV11-2 to TRBJ2-3; D may correspond to TRBD1 or TRBD2 (6 bases each). CDR1 and CDR2 from the germline V gene are SGHAT and FQNNGV. This CDR3 comprises 15 residues. Deletions cut 5 bases from V and 5 bases from J, with 17 bases between. CDR3 amino acids: CASSPRGDSEDTQYF. In DNA, the CDR3 is TGTGCCAGCAGCCCAAGGGGGGATTCTGAAGATACGCAGTATTTT.

The rearrangement links TRBV9 to TRBJ2-7; 9 nucleotides line up with TRBD2. This CDR3 spans 14 amino acids. Germline lookup yields CDR1 SGDLS and CDR2 YYNGEE. The V gene end was trimmed by 5 bases and the J gene end by 3 bases; junction bases not matched to a gene: 6. The CDR3, as DNA: TGTGCCAGCAGTTTAAGCGGGGGGCACTACGAGCAGTACTTC. It is translated as CASSLSGGHYEQYF.

This clonotype was detected many times. The gene calls are TRBV5-1 and TRBJ2-2; D may be TRBD1 (5 bases). In germline, CDR1 is SGHRS, CDR2 YFSETQ. This CDR3 spans 16 amino acids. V lost 2 bases to trimming and J lost 6 bases, with 17 bases between them. The CDR3 region is CASSLTPGSQAGELFF. CDR3 bases: TGCGCCAGCAGCTTAACCCCAGGGTCACAGGCCGGGGAGCTGTTTTTT.

V usage is TRBV29-1 and J usage is TRBJ2-5, with a weak D call TRBD1 (6 bases). This CDR3 has 14 residues. Germline values: CDR1 SQVTM, CDR2 ANQGSEA. V lost 5 bases and J lost 2, with 15 bases in between. The chain's CDR3 is CSVYGTLEQETQYF. The CDR3 DNA is TGCAGCGTTTACGGGACACTCGAGCAAGAGACCCAGTACTTC.